These 30 T cell receptor beta chains were all obtained from the same sample, sequenced in a study of cytomegalovirus exposure and HLA in healthy donors. The PCR was carried out with 60 Vbeta primers and 13 Jbeta primers. Only in-frame clones appear in the TCRdb table, and some are missing; sequencing was by immunoSEQ multiplex PCR. Here the sample spans about 260,000 clones, about 83% being singletons. Sequencing input: PBMCs. The receptor source for this set is a woman aged 35 to 49 in good health and CMV-seropositive.

The CDR3 DNA reads as TGTGCCAGCAGTGAATTGAGACAGGGCACTTCCTCCGCCTCTGGGGCCAACGTCCTGACTTTC. Its translation: CASSELRQGTSSASGANVLTF. J is TRBJ2-6 and V is TRBV6-1; TRBD1 matches 7 bases. The CDR3 consists of 21 residues. Germline CDR1 is MNHNS and CDR2 is SASEGT. V was clipped by 2 bases and J by 0 bases; unmatched bases: 16.

The chain employs TRBV5-1 and TRBJ2-1; 9 bases map to TRBD2. Germline V CDR1 and CDR2: SGHRS, YFSETQ. CDR3 size: 15 residues. V shed 3 bases and J 8 bases; nucleotides not matched to a gene: 9. CDR3 in amino acids: CASSSSSGSPYEQFF. The CDR3 bases are TGCGCCAGCAGCTCTAGTAGCGGGAGCCCCTATGAGCAGTTCTTC.

The chain has TRBV6-5 and TRBJ1-1; no clear D. CDR3 length equals 13 residues. V gave up 6 bases and J gave up 1 base, with 9 bases separating them. Per the germline V gene, CDR1 is MNHEY and CDR2 is SVGAGI. CDR3 in DNA: TGTGCCAGCAGGGGAGGGAAGAACACTGAAGCTTTCTTT. It yields the protein CASRGGKNTEAFF.

The chain uses TRBV5-1 and TRBJ1-6; D possibly corresponds to TRBD1 (5 bases). Germline V gives CDR1 SGHRS, CDR2 YFSETQ. The CDR3 loop spans 16 amino acids. V shed 1 base and J shed 2 bases, with 10 bases lying between them. The CDR3 sequence: CASSLQGVAYNSPLHF. CDR3 in DNA: TGCGCCAGCAGCTTGCAGGGCGTCGCCTATAATTCACCCCTCCACTTT.

The J gene is TRBJ2-4, the V gene TRBV7-9, with 7 positions matching TRBD1. The V gene end was trimmed by 5 bases and the J gene end by 3 bases; junction bases not matched to a gene: 7. Per the germline V gene, CDR1 is SEHNR and CDR2 is FQNEAQ (reference sequence). This CDR3 comprises 15 residues. CDR3 in amino acids: CASSTGQADKNIQYF. The CDR3 DNA reads as TGTGCCAGCAGCACCGGACAGGCGGACAAAAACATTCAGTACTTC.

The chain recombines TRBV11-3 with TRBJ2-7; a weak D match, TRBD1 (6 bases). The CDR3 is 14 amino acids. Trimming removed 5 bases from V and 7 bases from J, with 18 bases in between. Germline CDR1 SGHNT, CDR2 YENEEA. The chain's CDR3 is CASSLRDTPSEQYF. CDR3 coding DNA: TGTGCCAGCAGCCTCCGGGACACCCCTTCTGAGCAGTACTTC.

This chain joins TRBV27 and TRBJ2-1; D uncertain. Germline assignment: CDR1 MNHEY and CDR2 SMNVEV (reference sequence). The CDR3 extends over 17 amino acids. Trimming took 5 bases from V and 4 from J, leaving 21 bases between them. The CDR3 region has the DNA TGTGCCAGCAGTCTAACCCTCGAGAGGTTCGGGTACAATGAGCAGTTCTTC. Its protein is CASSLTLERFGYNEQFF.

V is TRBV6-5 and J is TRBJ1-1; the D gene is possibly TRBD1 (5 bases). Trimming removed 6 bases at V and 4 bases at J, with 18 bases between. CDR3 size: 15 residues. Germline V gives CDR1 MNHEY, CDR2 SVGAGI. The DNA for the CDR3 is TGTGCCAGCAGCTCCCGGGGGATGATGAGCACTGAAGCTTTCTTT. Its protein is CASSSRGMMSTEAFF.

CDR3 sequence: CASSLSPSGRASETQYF. As DNA, the CDR3 is TGTGCCAGCAGCTTATCCCCTAGCGGGAGGGCCTCGGAGACCCAGTACTTC. The V and J genes are TRBV11-3 and TRBJ2-5, with 12 bases lining up with TRBD2. V was clipped by 2 bases and J by 5 bases; unmatched bases: 9. This CDR3 has 17 amino acids. CDR1 SGHNT and CDR2 YENEEA come from the germline V gene.

The gene calls are TRBV19 and TRBJ1-2, with 8 bases fitting TRBD1. The junction had 8 bases not matched to a gene; V was cut back by 5 bases and J by 3 bases. CDR1 is LNHDA, CDR2 SQIVND, per germline (reference sequence). The CDR3 has 15 amino acids. For the CDR3, the DNA is TGTGCCAGTAGTCTCAGGACAGGGTCGGACTATGGCTACACCTTC. Encoded protein: CASSLRTGSDYGYTF. The full variable domain, completed using reference TRBV19 and TRBJ1-2, is DGGITQSPKYLFRKEGQNVTLSCEQNLNHDAMYWYRQDPGQGLRLIYYSQIVNDFQKGDIAEGYSVSREKKESFPLTVTSAQKNPTAFYLCASSLRTGSDYGYTFGSGTRLTVV.

For the CDR3, the DNA is TGCAGCGTTGAAGGGGGGGACAGGGGGCTATACGAGCAGTACTTC. Translation gives CSVEGGDRGLYEQYF. The chain links TRBV29-1 to TRBJ2-7, with 12 positions matching TRBD1. The V and J ends lost 1 base and 4 bases, in that order; junction bases with no gene match: 5. Germline CDR1 reads SQVTM; CDR2 reads ANQGSEA. The CDR3 has 15 amino acids.

This chain connects TRBV7-2 to TRBJ2-5; weak D call: TRBD2 (6 bases). Germline V gene data show CDR1 as SGHTA and CDR2 as FQGNSA. With 1 base removed from V and 5 bases from J, the gap between germline ends came to 8 bases. The length of the CDR3 is 13 residues. The CDR3 DNA reads as TGTGCCAGCAGCTTAGAAGGGAGGGAGACCCAGTACTTC. Amino acid sequence: CASSLEGRETQYF.

J is TRBJ1-1 and V is TRBV28, with 8 bases fitting TRBD1. CDR1 and CDR2 (germline): MDHEN, SYDVKM. Germline trimming cut 4 bases from V and 6 bases from J; bases unmatched to any gene: 4. The CDR3 length is 13 residues. The CDR3 DNA reads TGTGCCAGCAGTTGGGACAGGCCCCCTGAAGCTTTCTTT. Translation gives CASSWDRPPEAFF.

This rearrangement joins TRBV18 to TRBJ1-2, with 8 bases identical to TRBD1. CDR1 KGHSH and CDR2 LQKENI come from the germline V gene. CDR3 length equals 15 residues. V lost 0 bases to trimming and J lost 3 bases; unmatched junction nucleotides: 3. In DNA form, the CDR3 reads TGTGCCAGCTCACCACCCGACAGGGGCTACTATGGCTACACCTTC. Its translation is CASSPPDRGYYGYTF.

The chain is built from TRBV11-2 and TRBJ1-6; TRBD1 might be the D (5 bases). CDR3 length equals 16 residues. Trimming pared 1 base from V and 1 base from J, leaving 8 bases between. CDR1 and CDR2 (germline): SGHAT, FQNNGV. The CDR3 is CASSLGEGSYNSPLHF. CDR3 sequence (DNA): TGTGCCAGCAGCTTAGGGGAGGGGTCCTATAATTCACCCCTCCACTTT.

The chain is built from TRBV27 and TRBJ2-7; 8 bases are a match to TRBD1. The CDR3 is made up of 16 amino acids. Germline V gene sequence: CDR1 MNHEY, CDR2 SMNVEV (reference sequence). The J segment lost 2 bases and the V segment lost 3 bases, leaving 9 bases of the junction unmatched. The CDR3 is CASSLLTGQAPYEQYF. CDR3 coding DNA: TGTGCCAGCAGTTTGCTCACGGGACAGGCCCCCTACGAGCAGTACTTC.

This clone appeared a single time. The rearrangement links TRBV7-9 to TRBJ1-5; no clear D gene. The CDR3 contains 17 residues. Germline V gene lookup returns CDR1 SEHNR and CDR2 FQNEAQ (reference sequence). V lost 3 bases and J 0 bases, leaving 15 bases between the germline ends. CDR3 region: CASSFSGSTDSNQPQHF. CDR3 nucleotide sequence: TGTGCCAGCAGCTTTAGCGGAAGTACAGATAGCAATCAGCCCCAGCATTTT.

CDR3 sequence: CASSLHHQGASNQPQHF. The CDR3 DNA sequence: TGTGCCAGCAGTTTACATCACCAGGGGGCGAGCAATCAGCCCCAGCATTTT. The chain carries TRBV28 and TRBJ1-5; TRBD1 matches 8 bases. The CDR3 is 17 residues long. Germline V gives CDR1 MDHEN, CDR2 SYDVKM. The V and J ends lost 2 bases and 1 base, in that order; junction bases with no gene match: 7.

The chain has TRBV19 and TRBJ2-3; TRBD2 agrees at 10 bases. J lost 6 bases, V lost 6 bases, and 12 bases had no gene match. This CDR3 contains 16 residues. Germline CDR1 and CDR2: LNHDA and SQIVND (reference sequence). CDR3 loop: CASSALASGRRDTQYF. CDR3 in DNA: TGTGCCAGTAGCGCCCTTGCTAGCGGGAGAAGGGATACGCAGTATTTT.

This clone was recorded only once. V usage is TRBV4-1 and J usage is TRBJ2-1; a weak D match, TRBD1 (5 bases). Germline V gives CDR1 MGHRA, CDR2 YSYEKL. The V end lost 0 bases, the J end lost 2 bases, and 17 bases lay between the germline ends. The CDR3 totals 18 residues. The CDR3 protein is CASSQERPDMVPYNEQFF. In DNA form, the CDR3 reads TGCGCCAGCAGCCAAGAACGACCGGACATGGTCCCCTACAATGAGCAGTTCTTC.

This chain joins TRBV6-5 and TRBJ2-1; 8 bases are shared with TRBD2. CDR1 and CDR2 (germline): MNHEY, SVGAGI. Trimming took 5 bases from V and 4 from J; bases not matched to a gene: 7. This CDR3 contains 15 residues. The CDR3 spells CASSPPPSGYNEQFF. For the CDR3, the DNA is TGTGCCAGCAGTCCCCCCCCTAGCGGGTACAATGAGCAGTTCTTC.

The genes are TRBV7-9 and TRBJ2-7, with 10 bases fitting TRBD2. V lost 1 base to trimming and J lost 2 bases; unmatched junction nucleotides: 11. Germline CDR1 SEHNR, CDR2 FQNEAQ (reference sequence). This CDR3 is built from 18 residues. Here the CDR3 reads CASSLDTSGRAGTYEQYF. The CDR3 bases are TGTGCCAGCAGCTTAGACACCAGCGGGAGGGCCGGGACCTACGAGCAGTACTTC.

The V gene is TRBV5-1, the J gene TRBJ2-5; TRBD1 aligns across 12 bases. Unmatched junction bases numbered 7, after V lost 0 bases and J lost 7 bases. This CDR3 is built from 16 residues. CDR1 is SGHRS and CDR2 is YFSETQ in the germline V gene. CDR3 loop: CASSLEGQGALGTQYF. The CDR3 bases are TGCGCCAGCAGCTTGGAGGGACAGGGGGCGTTAGGGACCCAGTACTTC.

This sequence joins TRBV5-6 and TRBJ2-7, with 8 bases lining up with TRBD2. The length of the CDR3 is 15 residues. V lost 2 bases to trimming and J lost 5 bases; unmatched junction nucleotides: 9. CDR1 SGHDT and CDR2 YYEEEE come from the germline V gene. The CDR3 loop reads CASSFGTREFDEQYF. CDR3 in DNA: TGTGCCAGCAGCTTTGGGACTAGGGAATTCGACGAGCAGTACTTC.

The chain recombines TRBV27 with TRBJ1-2, with 7 bases lining up with TRBD1. J lost 3 bases, V lost 8 bases, and 9 bases had no gene match. There are 14 residues in the CDR3. CDR1 is MNHEY and CDR2 is SMNVEV in the germline V gene (reference sequence). This CDR3 reads CASGRRGLDYGYTF. The CDR3, as DNA: TGTGCCAGCGGGAGGAGGGGGCTTGACTATGGCTACACCTTC.

The J gene is TRBJ1-5, the V gene TRBV7-9; maybe TRBD1 (6 bases). CDR1 SEHNR and CDR2 FQNEAQ come from the germline V gene (reference sequence). CDR3 length: 15 residues. Between the trimmed V and J ends, which lost 5 bases and 1 base, there was a span of 12 bases. CDR3 protein: CASSRGGVSNQPQHF. Written as DNA, the CDR3 is TGTGCCAGCAGCCGAGGGGGGGTGAGCAATCAGCCCCAGCATTTT.

The chain employs TRBV6-5 and TRBJ2-1; perhaps TRBD2 as D (6 bases). This CDR3 contains 15 residues. Germline V gene data show CDR1 as MNHEY and CDR2 as SVGAGI. The V gene lost 8 bases and the J gene lost 0 bases, with 14 bases spanning the gap. In DNA, the CDR3 is TGTGCCAGCGCGGGGTCGGGAGCCTCCTACAATGAGCAGTTCTTC. Translated: CASAGSGASYNEQFF.

The genes are TRBV27 and TRBJ2-3; D is ambiguous. The V gene lost 6 bases and the J gene lost 0 bases, with 7 bases spanning the gap. Germline CDR1 MNHEY, CDR2 SMNVEV (reference sequence). The CDR3 spans 13 residues. The CDR3 region is CASRTTSTDTQYF. CDR3 coding DNA: TGTGCCAGCAGGACAACTAGCACAGATACGCAGTATTTT.

The gene calls are TRBV27 and TRBJ2-7; D is perhaps TRBD1 (6 bases). CDR3 length: 17 amino acids. Looked up from germline, CDR1 is MNHEY and CDR2 is SMNVEV (reference sequence). V lost 2 bases, J lost 2 bases, and 19 bases lay in between. The DNA of the CDR3 is TGTGCCAGCAGTTTAAATTTCAGGGGCGGATCCGCCTACGAGCAGTACTTC. It specifies CASSLNFRGGSAYEQYF.

The chain recombines TRBV2 with TRBJ2-3; 8 nucleotides match TRBD2. In germline, CDR1 is SNHLY, CDR2 FYNNEI. V was clipped by 7 bases and J by 2 bases; unmatched bases: 11. The CDR3 is 16 residues long. CDR3 amino acids: CASTDPAAGVTDTQYF. In DNA form, the CDR3 reads TGTGCCAGCACCGACCCGGCAGCGGGAGTCACAGATACGCAGTATTTT.